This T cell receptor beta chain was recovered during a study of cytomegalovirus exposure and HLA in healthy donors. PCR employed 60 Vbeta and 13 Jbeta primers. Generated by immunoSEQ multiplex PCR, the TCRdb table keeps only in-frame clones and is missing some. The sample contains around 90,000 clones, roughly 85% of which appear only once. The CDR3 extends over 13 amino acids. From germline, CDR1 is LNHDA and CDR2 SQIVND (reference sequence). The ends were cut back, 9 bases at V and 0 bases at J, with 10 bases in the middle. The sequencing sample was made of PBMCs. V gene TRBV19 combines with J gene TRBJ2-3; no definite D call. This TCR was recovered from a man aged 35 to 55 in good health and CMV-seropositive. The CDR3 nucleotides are TGTGCCAGCACGGGTAGGAGCACAGATACGCAGTATTTT. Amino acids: CASTGRSTDTQYF. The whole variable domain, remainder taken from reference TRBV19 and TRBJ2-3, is DGGITQSPKYLFRKEGQNVTLSCEQNLNHDAMYWYRQDPGQGLRLIYYSQIVNDFQKGDIAEGYSVSREKKESFPLTVTSAQKNPTAFYLCASTGRSTDTQYFGPGTRLTVL.